The clone carrying this TCR beta chain was seen only once. The antigen is undetermined. The data belong to a study of T cells after yellow fever vaccination. As for the study in general: Where fractions had low cell numbers, libraries were prepared from them with the SMART-Seq v4 Ultra Low Input RNA kit. General observations from the study: Booster samples showed a return of most primary-vaccination clones (roughly 96% CD4, 88% CD8). A weaker but faster secondary response was observed, peaking on day 5 versus 15.

Each CDR3 protein is one row after TCRdb ran MiXCR on the 5' RACE reads. The sample lists approximately 300,000 distinct CDR3 sequences, about an eighth seen once, with approximately 0.49% in the top ten. V shed 4 bases and J shed 7 bases, with 11 bases lying between them. This CDR3 has 13 residues. The germline CDR1 and CDR2 sequences are MNHEY and SVGAGI. The material sequenced was CD4+ T cells sorted from PBMCs, taken 45 days after the yellow fever booster vaccination. The chain has TRBV6-5 and TRBJ1-5; the D is unclear. The sequence was obtained from a man under 40 who received the YFV17D yellow fever vaccine. CDR3 in DNA: TGTGCCAGCAGTTCCTCGTTTCAACAGCCCCAGCATTTT. Protein: CASSSSFQQPQHF.